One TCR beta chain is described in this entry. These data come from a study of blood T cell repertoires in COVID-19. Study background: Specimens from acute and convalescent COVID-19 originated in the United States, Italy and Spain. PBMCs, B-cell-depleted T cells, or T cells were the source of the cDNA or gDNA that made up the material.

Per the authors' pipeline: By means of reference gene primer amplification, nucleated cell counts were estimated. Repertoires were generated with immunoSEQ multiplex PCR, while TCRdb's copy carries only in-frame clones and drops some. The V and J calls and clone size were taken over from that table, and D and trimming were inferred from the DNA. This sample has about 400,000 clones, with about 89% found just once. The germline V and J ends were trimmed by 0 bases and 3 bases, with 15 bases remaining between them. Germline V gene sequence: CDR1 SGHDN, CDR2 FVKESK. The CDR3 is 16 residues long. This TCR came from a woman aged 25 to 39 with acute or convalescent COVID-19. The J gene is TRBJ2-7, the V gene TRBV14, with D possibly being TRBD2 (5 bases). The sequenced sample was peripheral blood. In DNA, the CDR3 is TGTGCCAGCAGCCAAGAATATTCGGGAACCCACTACGAGCAGTACTTC. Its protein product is CASSQEYSGTHYEQYF.